The clone carrying this T cell receptor beta chain was found once. Its antigen is currently unknown. The source of the sample is a study of T-cell reconstitution after alpha-beta-depleted transplantation in children. Study outcomes and limitations: Some patients owed their high day-60 TCRbeta diversity to surviving recipient T cells and thymic progenitors. One year after transplant, T-cell counts and diversity came mostly from newly produced T cells.

A library of TCRbeta sequences, prepared with unique molecular identifiers, was generated. MiXCR, run by TCRdb on the PCR reads, gives a single entry per CDR3 protein. The sample holds about 98,000 distinct CDR3 sequences, under 25% seen once. CDR1 and CDR2 (germline): SGHVT, SQSDAQ. V dropped 10 bases and J dropped 4 bases, with 15 bases sitting between them. The CDR3 loop spans 13 amino acids. The clonotype comes from a boy between 2 and 10 years old with acute lymphoblastic leukemia, due to receive a stem cell transplant. Sequencing used PBMCs, obtained before TCRalphabeta/CD19-depleted stem cell transplant. The chain links TRBV7-4 to TRBJ2-3, with unresolved D. DNA of the CDR3: TGTGCCATGGGCCCCGTTCCTGCAGATACGCAGTATTTT. Translated: CAMGPVPADTQYF.